A selection of T cell receptor beta chains follows, all from one sample in a study of CD8+ T cells in alopecia areata. Sequencing was performed with immunoSEQ multiplex PCR; in TCRdb, only in-frame clones are kept and a portion is missing. The sample includes under 300,000 clones, 67% of them seen just once. The sequencing used CD4+ T cells sorted from blood, collected at week 0. The receptors shown here come from a human donor with alopecia areata. CDR3s include the opening cysteine and the closing phenylalanine or tryptophan. D genes are given only for firm matches. The size entry is marked missing in some rows and otherwise reads once, few, many or a size class.

v_call,j_call,d_call,clone_size,cdr3_nt,cdr3_aa
TRBV29-1,TRBJ2-3,NA,NA,TGCAGCGTCGGCTATTTAGTAACTAGCACAGATACGCAGTATTTT,CSVGYLVTSTDTQYF
TRBV2,TRBJ2-3,NA,NA,TGTGCCAGCAGTGAACGAGGTCCTCCAGCAGATACGCAGTATTTT,CASSERGPPADTQYF
TRBV7-2,TRBJ2-5,TRBD1,NA,TGTGCCAGCAGCCAGGACAGGGCCCGAGAGACCCAGTACTTC,CASSQDRARETQYF
TRBV2,TRBJ2-7,NA,NA,TGTGCCAGCAGTGAGGCATCGTACTCCTACGAGCAGTACTTC,CASSEASYSYEQYF
TRBV11-1,TRBJ2-7,TRBD1,few,TGTGCCAGCAGCTCCTCCCGGGACAGCCGCCCCTACGAGCAGTACTTC,CASSSSRDSRPYEQYF
TRBV18,TRBJ1-6,NA,NA,TGTGCCAGCTCACTTCCGAATTCACCCCTCCACTTT,CASSLPNSPLHF
TRBV6-1,TRBJ2-7,NA,NA,TGTGCCAGCATGCGCGGGACAGTAACCTACGAGCAGTACTTC,CASMRGTVTYEQYF
TRBV7-9,TRBJ2-1,NA,NA,TGTGCCAGCAGCTCAAGACAGAGGGACGGGAATGAGCAGTTCTTC,CASSSRQRDGNEQFF
TRBV7-6,TRBJ2-1,NA,NA,TGTGCCAGCAGCTTCCCGGGCGTCTACAATGAGCAGTTCTTC,CASSFPGVYNEQFF
TRBV30,TRBJ2-3,NA,once,TGTGCCTGGAGTGTTGAATCGACAGATACGCAGTATTTT,CAWSVESTDTQYF
TRBV27,TRBJ1-1,NA,NA,TGTGCCAGCAGTGCCCTAGGGGGATACACTGAAGCTTTCTTT,CASSALGGYTEAFF
TRBV29-1,TRBJ1-1,NA,NA,TGCAGCGTTGGAGGGCAGATGAACACTGAAGCTTTCTTT,CSVGGQMNTEAFF
TRBV7-2,TRBJ2-7,TRBD1,NA,TGTGCCAGCAGCTTAGGGGACAGGGTATTCGAGCAGTACTTC,CASSLGDRVFEQYF
TRBV4-2,TRBJ1-6,NA,NA,TGTGCCAGCAGCCAAGAAGGGGCAGGGGTTAATTCACCCCTCCACTTT,CASSQEGAGVNSPLHF
TRBV29-1,TRBJ2-3,TRBD2,few,TGCAGCGTGCCCCCCCAAGGTAGCGGGGGAAGCACAGATACGCAGTATTTT,CSVPPQGSGGSTDTQYF
TRBV4-2,TRBJ2-3,TRBD1,few,TGTGCCAGCAGCCAAGCCCGGGACAGGGTCGCAGATACGCAGTATTTT,CASSQARDRVADTQYF
TRBV11-2,TRBJ2-2,NA,NA,TGTGCCAGCAGCTCTCTAAACACCGGGGAGCTGTTTTTT,CASSSLNTGELFF
TRBV15,TRBJ2-3,NA,few,TGTGCCACCAGCAGAGAGCCAGATAGCACAGATACGCAGTATTTT,CATSREPDSTDTQYF
TRBV7-2,TRBJ2-2,TRBD2,NA,TGTGCCAGCAGCTTAGCGGGGACTACGCGGGGCGGGGAGCTGTTTTTT,CASSLAGTTRGGELFF
TRBV29-1,TRBJ2-1,NA,few,TGCAGCGTTGAACGACAGATCTACAATGAGCAGTTCTTC,CSVERQIYNEQFF
TRBV10-3,TRBJ2-5,NA,NA,TGTGCCATCAGTGTAGCAGGACAGCAAGAGACCCAGTACTTC,CAISVAGQQETQYF
TRBV30,TRBJ1-5,TRBD1,NA,TGTGCCTGGAGTCCCGGGGACAGCGCAAATCAGCCCCAGCATTTT,CAWSPGDSANQPQHF
TRBV5-1,TRBJ1-2,NA,NA,TGCGCCAGCAGCCGAAACGAACCGGAAGGCTACGCCTTC,CASSRNEPEGYAF
TRBV29-1,TRBJ1-1,TRBD1,few,TGCAGCGTTGTGGGGACAGGTTGGGGGACTGAAGCTTTCTTT,CSVVGTGWGTEAFF
TRBV5-1,TRBJ2-5,NA,NA,TGCGCCAGCAGCTTGTCAGGGAGCCAAGAGACCCAGTACTTC,CASSLSGSQETQYF
TRBV30,TRBJ2-7,NA,NA,TGTGCCTGGAGTGAGGCGATCCCCTACGAGCAGTACTTC,CAWSEAIPYEQYF
TRBV27,TRBJ2-4,TRBD1,NA,TGTGCCAGCAGTTCGACAGGGGGCGTTAACATTCAGTACTTC,CASSSTGGVNIQYF
TRBV29-1,TRBJ2-2,NA,few,TGCAGCGTTAACAGGGATGGCACCGGGGAGCTGTTTTTT,CSVNRDGTGELFF
TRBV30,TRBJ2-7,TRBD1,NA,TGTGCCCATGGACAGGGAGTTCTCCCCGAGCAGTACTTC,CAHGQGVLPEQYF
TRBV30,TRBJ2-1,NA,NA,TGTGCCTCCAAACCCGTAAGCTCCTACAATGAGCAGTTCTTC,CASKPVSSYNEQFF
TRBV30,TRBJ1-2,NA,once,TGTGCCTGGAGCGTCGGCCGGGCCAACTATGGCTACACCTTC,CAWSVGRANYGYTF
TRBV7-9,TRBJ2-3,TRBD2,once,TGTGCCAGCGGAGTGCGGCGTTTAGCGGGGGGGCTGACAGATACGCAGTATTTT,CASGVRRLAGGLTDTQYF
TRBV2,TRBJ1-1,NA,few,TGTGCCAGCAGTGTGCTTACAGGGAACACTGAAGCTTTCTTT,CASSVLTGNTEAFF
TRBV30,TRBJ1-4,NA,NA,TGTGCCTGGAGTGTACAGGGCGAAGAAAAACTGTTTTTT,CAWSVQGEEKLFF
TRBV5-1,TRBJ2-1,TRBD2,NA,TGCGCCAGCAGCTTGGCCAGCGGGGGGGCTGGTGAGCAGTTCTTC,CASSLASGGAGEQFF
TRBV4-2,TRBJ1-4,NA,NA,TGTGCCAGCAGCCCGTTTGTTGAAAAACTGTTTTTT,CASSPFVEKLFF
TRBV7-6,TRBJ1-2,NA,few,TGTGCCAGCAGCCCCCTCGCACTTACAGATGGCTACACCTTC,CASSPLALTDGYTF
TRBV13,TRBJ2-1,NA,NA,TGTGCCAGCAGCTTAGTCACTGGCAATGAGCAGTTCTTC,CASSLVTGNEQFF
TRBV2,TRBJ1-5,NA,few,TGTGCCAGCAGTGACGAGGTCGGCTATCAGCCCCAGCATTTT,CASSDEVGYQPQHF